This T cell receptor (beta chain) emerged from a study of cytomegalovirus exposure and HLA in healthy donors. V trimming: 6 bases; J trimming: 12 bases; junction bases outside the gene matches: 13. From germline, CDR1 is SGHTA and CDR2 FQGNSA. This CDR3 comprises 15 residues. Sequenced by immunoSEQ multiplex PCR; TCRdb stores in-frame clones only, minus some. The sample includes roughly 180,000 clones, approximately 80% of them seen just once. This clone was observed a single time. The sample was PBMCs. The source is a man aged 18 to 30 in good health and CMV-seropositive. The V and J genes are TRBV7-2 and TRBJ2-5; 13 nucleotides match TRBD2. This CDR3 is CASRIRTSGRGAKYF. For the CDR3, the DNA is TGTGCCAGCAGAATTAGGACTAGCGGGAGAGGGGCCAAGTACTTC.